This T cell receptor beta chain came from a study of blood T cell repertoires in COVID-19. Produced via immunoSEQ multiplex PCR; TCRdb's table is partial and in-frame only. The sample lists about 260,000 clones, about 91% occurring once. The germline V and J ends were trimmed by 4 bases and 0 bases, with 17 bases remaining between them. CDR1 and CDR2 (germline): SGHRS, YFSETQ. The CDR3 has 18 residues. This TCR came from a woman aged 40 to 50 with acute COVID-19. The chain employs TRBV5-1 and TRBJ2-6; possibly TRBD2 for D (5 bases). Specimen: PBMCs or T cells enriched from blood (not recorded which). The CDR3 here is CASSLQKGSNSGANVLTF. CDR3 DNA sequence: TGCGCCAGCAGCCTCCAAAAAGGGAGCAACTCTGGGGCCAACGTCCTGACTTTC.